These 28 T cell receptor beta chains were sequenced from one sample in a study of monozygotic twins with inflammatory bowel disease. TCRdb reanalyzed the 5' RACE reads, giving one entry per CDR3 protein sequence and no DNA. The sample table includes about 380,000 distinct CDR3 sequences. The sequenced sample was blood. Receptor source: a human donor with ulcerative colitis or Crohn's disease, or a healthy co-twin of an affected twin (not recorded which).

This rearrangement joins TRBV29-1 to TRBJ1-1; as DNA is missing, the TRBD1 call by TCRdb cannot be tested. This CDR3 is 13 amino acids long. Germline V CDR1 and CDR2: SQVTM, ANQGSEA. This CDR3 reads CSSRGGPNTEAFF.

This rearrangement joins TRBV2 to TRBJ1-1. Germline-derived CDR1 and CDR2 are SNHLY and FYNNEI. CDR3 length equals 13 residues. The CDR3 loop is CATQREVNTEAFF.

The rearrangement links TRBV13 to TRBJ1-1. Germline CDR1 reads PRHDT; CDR2 reads FYEKMQ (reference sequence). The CDR3 loop spans 12 amino acids. The chain's CDR3 is CASAHLNTEAFF.

The chain recombines TRBV7-8 with TRBJ2-1. Per germline, CDR1 SGHVS and CDR2 FQNEAQ. The CDR3 extends over 13 amino acids. The CDR3 reads CASTPPLRNEQFF.

This rearrangement joins TRBV5-5 to TRBJ2-1; checking the TCRdb D call of TRBD1 is not possible without DNA. The germline CDR1 and CDR2 sequences are SGHKS and YYEKEE (reference sequence). This CDR3 has 14 amino acids. Here the CDR3 reads CASSRDRVYNEQFF.

The rearrangement joins TRBV6-1 to TRBJ2-7; TCRdb gives TRBD1 as the D gene, but with no DNA this cannot be confirmed. CDR3 length equals 16 residues. Germline-derived CDR1 and CDR2 are MNHNS and SASEGT. The CDR3: CASRQTGAGVGNEQYF.

The rearrangement uses TRBV11-3 and TRBJ2-7; there is no DNA to check the TCRdb D call of TRBD1. The germline CDR1 and CDR2 sequences are SGHNT and YENEEA. The CDR3 has 18 residues. The CDR3 sequence is CASSFDRAEPIFVYEQYF.

The CDR3 protein is CSAPTGPNQPQHF. This chain links TRBV20-1 with TRBJ1-5; without DNA, the TCRdb call of TRBD1 cannot be checked. The germline CDR1 and CDR2 sequences are DFQATT and SNEGSKA (reference sequence). The CDR3 is 13 residues long.

The chain uses TRBV6-2 or TRBV6-3 and TRBJ2-3. Germline CDR1 is MNHEY and CDR2 is SVGEGT. This CDR3 is built from 15 residues. The CDR3: CASSYSAESTDTQYF.

The V and J genes are TRBV5-1 and TRBJ2-1; the TCRdb call, TRBD1, lacks DNA for checking. This CDR3 spans 17 amino acids. The V gene's germline CDR1 is SGHRS and CDR2 YFSETQ. CDR3 sequence: CASSFSPVGSGVDEQFF.

This chain joins TRBV18 and TRBJ1-1; TCRdb gives TRBD1 as the D gene, but with no DNA this cannot be confirmed. This CDR3 spans 18 amino acids. Germline values: CDR1 KGHSH, CDR2 LQKENI. CDR3 in amino acids: CASSPPGQGGGMNTEAFF.

The chain couples TRBV5-6 to TRBJ2-5; the D call of TRBD1 rests on TCRdb alone, since no DNA is present to check it. Germline V gene data show CDR1 as SGHDT and CDR2 as YYEEEE. The CDR3 runs 15 residues. CDR3 in amino acids: CASSSPGQGYETQYF.

This chain uses TRBV7-3 with TRBJ2-7. Per germline, CDR1 SGHTA and CDR2 FQGTGA. CDR3 length equals 15 residues. CDR3 sequence: CASSLIGGVGYEQYF.

This chain joins TRBV6-2 or TRBV6-3 and TRBJ2-5; TCRdb picks TRBD1, but there is no DNA to check that call. Per the germline V gene, CDR1 is MNHEY and CDR2 is SVGEGT. This CDR3 spans 16 amino acids. The CDR3 reads CASSLLRWGEQETQYF.

The chain uses TRBV4-1 and TRBJ2-5; TCRdb's assignment of TRBD2 cannot be checked, as there is no DNA. CDR1 and CDR2 (germline): MGHRA, YSYEKL. The CDR3 is 19 amino acids. The CDR3 reads CASSQDRTSGGSTQETQYF.

The chain uses TRBV6-5 and TRBJ1-2; the TRBD1 assignment by TCRdb is unverifiable without DNA. Germline CDR1 MNHEY, CDR2 SVGAGI. The CDR3 length is 15 residues. The CDR3 spells CASSYLTGEGYGYTF.

This rearrangement joins TRBV15 to TRBJ2-3. The germline V gene has CDR1 LNHNV and CDR2 YYDKDF (reference sequence). This CDR3 region has 15 residues. The chain's CDR3 is CATSRGRIGTDTQYF.

The chain has TRBV5-1 and TRBJ2-5; TCRdb names TRBD1, which stays unverified in the absence of DNA. This CDR3 comprises 14 residues. The germline CDR1 and CDR2 sequences are SGHRS and YFSETQ. CDR3 amino acids: CASRPTGVGETQYF.

The CDR3: CASSGGGGYNEQFF. The chain carries TRBV4-1 and TRBJ2-1; TCRdb outputs TRBD2, but without DNA this stays unchecked. The CDR3 extends over 14 amino acids. Germline V lookup: CDR1 MGHRA, CDR2 YSYEKL.

This chain connects TRBV11-2 to TRBJ2-1; TCRdb designates TRBD2, a call that cannot be tested without DNA. Germline lookup yields CDR1 SGHAT and CDR2 FQNNGV. The CDR3 runs 16 residues. CDR3: CASSPLAGATYNEQFF.

J is TRBJ2-3 and V is TRBV4-1; the TCRdb D gene call, TRBD1, has no DNA to confirm it. Per germline, CDR1 MGHRA and CDR2 YSYEKL. This CDR3 has 15 amino acids. CDR3: CASSGGPGITDTQYF.

V usage is TRBV25-1 and J usage is TRBJ2-7; the D call from TCRdb, TRBD1, cannot be confirmed without DNA. The CDR3 consists of 16 residues. Germline CDR1 MGHDK, CDR2 SYGVNS. The CDR3 loop reads CASSEYDGGFRYEQYF.

The J gene is TRBJ1-1, the V gene TRBV6-5; TCRdb lists TRBD1, though no DNA is available to test this call. The CDR3 runs to 17 residues. Germline V gene lookup returns CDR1 MNHEY and CDR2 SVGAGI. CDR3 residues: CASSYISSGLGHTEAFF.

The rearrangement joins TRBV2 to TRBJ2-6; TCRdb calls TRBD1, which cannot be checked without DNA. The germline V gene has CDR1 SNHLY and CDR2 FYNNEI. The CDR3 extends over 18 amino acids. The CDR3 protein is CARGVQGQGSPGANVLTF.

The chain is built from TRBV6-1 and TRBJ2-7; the TRBD1 assignment by TCRdb is unverifiable without DNA. The CDR3 spans 15 residues. Per germline, CDR1 MNHNS and CDR2 SASEGT. The CDR3 loop reads CASTPLRGGGYEQYF.

The rearrangement joins TRBV25-1 to TRBJ2-7; the D gene TCRdb calls, TRBD2, cannot be checked with no DNA. The CDR3 runs 14 residues. Per germline, CDR1 MGHDK and CDR2 SYGVNS. The CDR3 sequence is CASGSTSGGYEQYF.

The chain carries TRBV3-1 and TRBJ2-1; TCRdb picks TRBD2, but there is no DNA to check that call. The CDR3 loop spans 16 amino acids. Per the germline V gene, CDR1 is LGHDT and CDR2 is YNNKEL (reference sequence). The CDR3 loop reads CASSPRTSGDYNEQFF.

J is TRBJ1-1 and V is TRBV12-3 or TRBV12-4. This CDR3 contains 15 residues. The CDR3 protein is CASSFQISANTEAFF.